The entry that follows covers one TCR beta chain sequence. Its antigen is still unknown. One end of the junction does not line up with germline, which may come from a read error. The data belong to a study of blood T cells in healthy people across ages. Regarding the study as a whole: It was held that the diversity estimates obtained from one million T cells were underestimates. Because donor CMV status was unknown, expanded clonotype changes were possibly confounded.

Donors gave roughly 10 milliliters of peripheral blood apiece. PBMCs numbering at least 6.5 million were isolated per sample. Combining a sample-barcoded 5' primer with a J-beta primer mix, a second PCR ran for 7 to 11 cycles. TCRdb analysed the 5' RACE reads with MiXCR anew, one entry per CDR3 protein. The sample gives about 1.6 million distinct CDR3 sequences, about 35% of which show up once; around 11% is in the top ten. The CDR3 runs 15 residues. This sequence was found in a woman aged 25 to 39 in good health. The V call is TRBV12-3 or TRBV12-4, the J call TRBJ1-5; D remains unclear. The specimen sequenced was blood. The CDR3 DNA sequence: TGTACCAGCAGTTTCGGCCCACCGGCGAATCAGCCCCAGCATTTT. Translating gives CTSSFGPPANQPQHF.